The entry that follows covers one TCR beta chain sequence. Its antigen is still unknown. For TCR beta, libraries came from iRepertoire HTBI primers and Arm-PCR of CDR3 regions. Original methodology: Looking across samples, the authors found approximately 60 TRBV and some 13 TRBJ segments. TCRdb recomputed calls from the multiplex PCR reads with MiXCR, one row per CDR3 protein. Here the V and J calls rest on TCRdb's processing, not on the authors' analysis. Among 350,000 to 500,000 distinct CDR3 sequences, less than 20% were seen once, and the ten largest hold approximately 22%. The data belong to a study of regulatory T cells in long-lasting Graves disease. Study-wide results and caveats: It was in persistent disease that TRBV28, TRBJ1-2 and TRBJ2-5 were favored.

Stated time point: newly diagnosed GD, antithyroid drugs for less than 3 months. Construction of the TCR library relied on RNA isolated from PBMCs. Diagnoses of Graves' disease were made by American Thyroid Association guidelines. A volume of about 9.9 milliliters of peripheral blood was collected in EDTA tubes. This CDR3 has 14 residues. The germline V and J ends were trimmed by 6 bases and 3 bases, with 15 bases remaining between them. The germline V gene encodes CDR1 GTSNPN and CDR2 SVGIG (reference sequence). These same records also appear under a second study, on T cells in Graves' hyperthyroidism and ophthalmopathy.

The V call is TRBV30, the J call TRBJ1-5; D gene uncertain. The TCR comes from a woman in her late teens or twenties with Graves disease. The material was peripheral blood mononuclear cells (PBMCs), obtained at new diagnosis, from a patient treated with antithyroid drugs. CDR3 bases: TGTGCCTGTGGCTACCCTGAGTTCAATCAGCCCCAGCATTTT. It encodes CACGYPEFNQPQHF.